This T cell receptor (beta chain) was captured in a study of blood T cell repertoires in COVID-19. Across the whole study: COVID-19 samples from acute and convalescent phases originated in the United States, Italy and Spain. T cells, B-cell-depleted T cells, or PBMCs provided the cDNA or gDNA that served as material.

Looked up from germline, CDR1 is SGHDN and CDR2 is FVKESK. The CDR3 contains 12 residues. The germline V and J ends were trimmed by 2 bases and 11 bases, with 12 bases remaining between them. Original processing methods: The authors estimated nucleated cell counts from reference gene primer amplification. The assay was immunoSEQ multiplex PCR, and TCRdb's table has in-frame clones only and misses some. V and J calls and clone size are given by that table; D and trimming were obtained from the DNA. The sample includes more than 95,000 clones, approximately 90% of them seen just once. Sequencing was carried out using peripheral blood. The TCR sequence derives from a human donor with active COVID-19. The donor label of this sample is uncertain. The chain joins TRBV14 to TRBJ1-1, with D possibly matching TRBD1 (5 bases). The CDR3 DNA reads TGTGCCAGCAGCCAAACTCCCCCAGGGGCTTTCTTT. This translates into CASSQTPPGAFF.